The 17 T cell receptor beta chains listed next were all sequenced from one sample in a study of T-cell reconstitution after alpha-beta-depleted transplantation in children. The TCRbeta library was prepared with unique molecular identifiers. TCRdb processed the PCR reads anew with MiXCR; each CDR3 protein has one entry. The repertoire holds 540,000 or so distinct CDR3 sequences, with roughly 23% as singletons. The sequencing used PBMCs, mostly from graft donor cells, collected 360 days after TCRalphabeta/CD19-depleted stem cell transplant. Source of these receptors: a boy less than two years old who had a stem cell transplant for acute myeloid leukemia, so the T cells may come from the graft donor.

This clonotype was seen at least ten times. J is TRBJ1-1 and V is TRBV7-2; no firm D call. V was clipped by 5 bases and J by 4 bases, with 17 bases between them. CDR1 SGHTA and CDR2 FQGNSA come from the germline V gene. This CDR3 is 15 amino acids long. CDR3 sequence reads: CASSLLSLSVTEAFF. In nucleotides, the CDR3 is TGTGCCAGCAGCCTTCTTTCGTTGTCGGTCACTGAAGCTTTCTTT.

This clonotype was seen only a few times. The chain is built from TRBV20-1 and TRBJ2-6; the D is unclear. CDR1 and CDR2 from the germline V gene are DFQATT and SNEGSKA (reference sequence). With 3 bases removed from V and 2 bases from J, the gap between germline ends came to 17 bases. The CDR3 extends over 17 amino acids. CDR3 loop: CSARPAFPPPGANVLTF. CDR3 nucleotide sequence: TGCAGTGCTAGGCCAGCGTTTCCCCCCCCTGGGGCCAACGTCCTGACTTTC.

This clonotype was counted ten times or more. Here the CDR3 reads CASSIKETQYF. The CDR3 bases are TGTGCCAGCAGTATCAAAGAGACCCAGTACTTC. The chain uses TRBV12-3 or TRBV12-4 and TRBJ2-5; D gene uncertain. V shed 5 bases and J shed 3 bases, with 4 bases lying between them. The CDR3 runs to 11 residues.

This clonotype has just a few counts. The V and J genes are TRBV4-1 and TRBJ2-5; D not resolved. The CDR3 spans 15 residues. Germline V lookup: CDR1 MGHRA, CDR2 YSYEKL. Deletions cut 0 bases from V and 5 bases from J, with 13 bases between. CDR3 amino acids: CASSQDPIPRETQYF. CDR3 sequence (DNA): TGCGCCAGCAGCCAAGATCCGATCCCTCGGGAGACCCAGTACTTC.

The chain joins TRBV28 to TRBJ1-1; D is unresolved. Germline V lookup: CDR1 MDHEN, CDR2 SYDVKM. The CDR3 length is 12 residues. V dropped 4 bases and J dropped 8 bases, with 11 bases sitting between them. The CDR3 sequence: CASSSPPREAFF. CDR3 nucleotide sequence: TGTGCCAGCAGTTCCCCCCCGAGGGAAGCTTTCTTT. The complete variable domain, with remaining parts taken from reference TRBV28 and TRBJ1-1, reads DVKVTQSSRYLVKRTGEKVFLECVQDMDHENMFWYRQDPGLGLRLIYFSYDVKMKEKGDIPEGYSVSREKKERFSLILESASTNQTSMYLCASSSPPREAFFGQGTRLTVV.

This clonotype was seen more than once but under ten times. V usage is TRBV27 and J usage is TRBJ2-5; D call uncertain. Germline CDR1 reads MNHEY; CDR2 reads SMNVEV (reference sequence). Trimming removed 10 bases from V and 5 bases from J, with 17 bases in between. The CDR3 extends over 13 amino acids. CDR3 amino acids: CATQRAGFETQYF. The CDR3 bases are TGTGCCACCCAAAGGGCCGGGTTTGAGACCCAGTACTTC.

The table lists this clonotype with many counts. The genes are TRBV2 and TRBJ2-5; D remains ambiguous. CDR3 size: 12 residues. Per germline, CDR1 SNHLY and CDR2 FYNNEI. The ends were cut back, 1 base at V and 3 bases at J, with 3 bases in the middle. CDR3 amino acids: CASSEVEETQYF. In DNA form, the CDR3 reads TGTGCCAGCAGTGAAGTTGAAGAGACCCAGTACTTC.

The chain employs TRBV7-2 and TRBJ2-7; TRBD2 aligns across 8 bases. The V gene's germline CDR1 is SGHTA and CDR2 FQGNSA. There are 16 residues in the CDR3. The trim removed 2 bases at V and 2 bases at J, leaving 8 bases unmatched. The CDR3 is CASSLSGGGLPYEQYF. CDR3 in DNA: TGTGCCAGCAGCTTAAGCGGGGGAGGCCTCCCCTACGAGCAGTACTTC.

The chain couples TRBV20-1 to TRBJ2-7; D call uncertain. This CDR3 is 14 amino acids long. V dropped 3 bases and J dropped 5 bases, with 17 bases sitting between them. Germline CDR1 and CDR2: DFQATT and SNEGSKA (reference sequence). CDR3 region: CSARGFPTGNEQYF. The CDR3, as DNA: TGCAGTGCTAGGGGGTTTCCCACTGGTAACGAGCAGTACTTC.

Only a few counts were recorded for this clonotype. The CDR3 region has the DNA TGCAGTGCTGCCGGGACAGGGATTGAAGCTTTCTTT. Protein: CSAAGTGIEAFF. This rearrangement joins TRBV20-1 to TRBJ1-1; TRBD1 agrees at 9 bases. Germline-derived CDR1 and CDR2 are DFQATT and SNEGSKA (reference sequence). The CDR3 totals 12 residues. V was clipped by 5 bases and J by 7 bases; unmatched bases: 5.

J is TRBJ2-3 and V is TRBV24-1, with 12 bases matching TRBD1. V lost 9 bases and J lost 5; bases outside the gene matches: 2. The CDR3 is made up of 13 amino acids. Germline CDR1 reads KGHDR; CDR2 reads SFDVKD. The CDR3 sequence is CATGTGGEDTQYF. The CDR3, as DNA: TGTGCCACCGGGACAGGGGGCGAAGATACGCAGTATTTT.

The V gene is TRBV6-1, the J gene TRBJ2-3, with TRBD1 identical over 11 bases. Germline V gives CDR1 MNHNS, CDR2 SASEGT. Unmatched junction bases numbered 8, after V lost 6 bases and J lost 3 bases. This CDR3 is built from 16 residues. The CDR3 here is CASRLSGQGVTDTQYF. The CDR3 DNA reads TGTGCCAGCAGGCTCTCGGGACAGGGGGTAACAGATACGCAGTATTTT.

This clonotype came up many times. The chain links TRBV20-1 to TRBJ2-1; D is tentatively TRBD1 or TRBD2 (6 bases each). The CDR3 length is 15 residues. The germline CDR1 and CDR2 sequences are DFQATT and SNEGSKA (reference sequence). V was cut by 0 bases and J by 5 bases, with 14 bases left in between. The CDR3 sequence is CSARDRRGADNEQFF. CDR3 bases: TGCAGTGCTAGAGATAGGAGGGGGGCGGACAATGAGCAGTTCTTC.

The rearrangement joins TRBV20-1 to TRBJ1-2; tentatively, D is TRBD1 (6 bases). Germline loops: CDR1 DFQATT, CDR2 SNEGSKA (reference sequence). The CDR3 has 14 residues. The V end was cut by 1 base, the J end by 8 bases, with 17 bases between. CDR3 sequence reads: CSARAVQGRSGYTF. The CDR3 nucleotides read TGCAGTGCTAGAGCGGTGCAGGGGAGGAGCGGCTACACCTTC.

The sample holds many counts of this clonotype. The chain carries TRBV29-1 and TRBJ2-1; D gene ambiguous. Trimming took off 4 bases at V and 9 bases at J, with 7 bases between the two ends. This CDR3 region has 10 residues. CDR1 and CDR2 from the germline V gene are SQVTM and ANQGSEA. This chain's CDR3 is CSVGFGEQFF. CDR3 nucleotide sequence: TGCAGCGTTGGATTTGGTGAGCAGTTCTTC.

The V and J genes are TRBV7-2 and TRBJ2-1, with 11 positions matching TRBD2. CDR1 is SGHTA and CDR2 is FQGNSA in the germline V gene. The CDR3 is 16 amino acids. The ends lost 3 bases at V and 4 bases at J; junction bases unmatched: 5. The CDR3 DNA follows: TGTGCCAGCAGCTTGTGGCCTAGCGGGGGGTACAATGAGCAGTTCTTC. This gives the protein CASSLWPSGGYNEQFF.

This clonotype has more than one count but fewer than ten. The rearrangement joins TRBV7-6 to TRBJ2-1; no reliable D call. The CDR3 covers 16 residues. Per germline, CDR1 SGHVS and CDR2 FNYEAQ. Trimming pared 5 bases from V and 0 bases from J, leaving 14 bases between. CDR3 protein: CASSHVESSSYNEQFF. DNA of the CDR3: TGTGCCAGCAGCCACGTAGAGTCCAGCTCCTACAATGAGCAGTTCTTC.